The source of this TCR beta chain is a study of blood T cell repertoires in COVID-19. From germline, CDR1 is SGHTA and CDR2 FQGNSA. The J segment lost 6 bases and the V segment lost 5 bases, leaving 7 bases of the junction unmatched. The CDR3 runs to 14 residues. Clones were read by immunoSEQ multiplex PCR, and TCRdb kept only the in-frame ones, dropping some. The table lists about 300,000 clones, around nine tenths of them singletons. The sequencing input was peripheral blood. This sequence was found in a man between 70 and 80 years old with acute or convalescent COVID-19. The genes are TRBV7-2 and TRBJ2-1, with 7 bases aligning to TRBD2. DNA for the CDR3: TGTGCCAGCAGCCGGCTACTAGCGAGCAATGAGCAGTTCTTC. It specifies CASSRLLASNEQFF.